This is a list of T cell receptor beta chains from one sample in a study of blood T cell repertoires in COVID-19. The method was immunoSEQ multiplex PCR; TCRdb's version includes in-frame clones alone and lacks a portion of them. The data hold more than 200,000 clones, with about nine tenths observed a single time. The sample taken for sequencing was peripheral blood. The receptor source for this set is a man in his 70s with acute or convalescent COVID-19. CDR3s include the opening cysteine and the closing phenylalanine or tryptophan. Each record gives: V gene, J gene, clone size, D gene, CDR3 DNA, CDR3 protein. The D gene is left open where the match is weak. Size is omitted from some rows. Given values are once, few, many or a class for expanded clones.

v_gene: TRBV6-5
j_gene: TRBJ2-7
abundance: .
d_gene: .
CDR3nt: TGTGCCAGTTGCGGCGGGGCGGGCGAGCAGTACTTC
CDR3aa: CASCGGAGEQYF

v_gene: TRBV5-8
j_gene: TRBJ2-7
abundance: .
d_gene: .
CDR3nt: TGTGCCAGCAGCTTTGGGCAGGGCAACGAGCAGTACTTC
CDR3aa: CASSFGQGNEQYF

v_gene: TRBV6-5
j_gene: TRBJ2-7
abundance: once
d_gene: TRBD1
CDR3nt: TGTGCCAGCAGTTACTCGAACAGGGGATTCACCTACGAGCAGTACTTC
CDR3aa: CASSYSNRGFTYEQYF

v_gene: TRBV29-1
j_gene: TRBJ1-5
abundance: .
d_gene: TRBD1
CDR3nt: TGCAGCGTAACTACCGGGACAGGGGCCAGTCAGCCCCAGCATTTT
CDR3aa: CSVTTGTGASQPQHF

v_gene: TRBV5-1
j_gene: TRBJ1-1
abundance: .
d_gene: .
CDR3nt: TGCGCCAGCAGCTTGGCCGGAGGTAATCTGAACACTGAAGCTTTCTTT
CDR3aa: CASSLAGGNLNTEAFF

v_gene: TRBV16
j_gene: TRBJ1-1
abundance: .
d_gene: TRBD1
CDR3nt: TGTGCCAGCAGCCAGACAGGGGTGAACACTGAAGCTTTCTTT
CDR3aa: CASSQTGVNTEAFF

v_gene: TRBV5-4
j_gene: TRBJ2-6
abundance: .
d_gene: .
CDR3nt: TGTGCCAGCAGCTCTTCTGGGGGCTCCGGGGCCAACGTCCTGACTTTC
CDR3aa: CASSSSGGSGANVLTF

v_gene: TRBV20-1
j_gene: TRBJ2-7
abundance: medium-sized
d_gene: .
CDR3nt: TGCAGTGCTAGGGACAACTACGAGCAGTACTTC
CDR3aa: CSARDNYEQYF

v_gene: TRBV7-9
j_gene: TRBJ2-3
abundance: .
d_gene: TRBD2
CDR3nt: TGTGCCAGCGGGCCGGGGCAGGGCGGCGGGGCGGGAGGCGATACGCAGTATTTT
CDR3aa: CASGPGQGGGAGGDTQYF

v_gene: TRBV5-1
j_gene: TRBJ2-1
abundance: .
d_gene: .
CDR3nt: TGCGCCAGCAGCTTGGGGTCGAGCTCCTACAATGAGCAGTTCTTC
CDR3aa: CASSLGSSSYNEQFF

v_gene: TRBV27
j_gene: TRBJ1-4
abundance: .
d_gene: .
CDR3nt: TGTGCCAGCAGCAGGGGTTGGAGGGAAAAACTGTTTTTT
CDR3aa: CASSRGWREKLFF

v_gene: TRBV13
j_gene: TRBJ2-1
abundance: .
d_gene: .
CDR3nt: TGTGCCAGCAGCTTCGGGAGTTACAATGAGCAGTTCTTC
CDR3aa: CASSFGSYNEQFF

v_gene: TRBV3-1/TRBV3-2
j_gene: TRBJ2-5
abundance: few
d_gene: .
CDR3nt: TGTGCCAGCAGCCTAGAAGAGACCCAGTACTTC
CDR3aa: CASSLEETQYF

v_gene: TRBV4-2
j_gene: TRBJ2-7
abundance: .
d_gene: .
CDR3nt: TGTGCCAGCAGCCAAGTGAGCTACGAGCAGTACTTC
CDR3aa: CASSQVSYEQYF

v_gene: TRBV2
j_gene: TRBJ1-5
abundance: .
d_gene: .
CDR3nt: TGTGCCAGCAGTGGGGAGTCGGTAAGCAATCAGCCCCAGCATTTT
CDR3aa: CASSGESVSNQPQHF

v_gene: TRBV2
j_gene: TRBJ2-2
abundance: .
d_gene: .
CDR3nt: TGTGCCAGCAGTCGACAGGGAGGACGACCCGGGGAGCTGTTTTTT
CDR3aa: CASSRQGGRPGELFF

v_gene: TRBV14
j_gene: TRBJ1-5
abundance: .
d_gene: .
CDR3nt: TGTGCCAGCAGCCAGGGGGCGAATCAGCCCCAGCATTTT
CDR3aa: CASSQGANQPQHF

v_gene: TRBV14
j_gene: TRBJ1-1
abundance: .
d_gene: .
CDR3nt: TGTGCCAGCAGCCACTACGGGACACAAGCTCTGAACACTGAAGCTTTCTTT
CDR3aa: CASSHYGTQALNTEAFF

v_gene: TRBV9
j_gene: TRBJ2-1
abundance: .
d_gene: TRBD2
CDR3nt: TGTGCCAGCAGCGTAGAGGCTAGCGGGAGGGGAGCCTACAATGAGCAGTTCTTC
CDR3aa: CASSVEASGRGAYNEQFF

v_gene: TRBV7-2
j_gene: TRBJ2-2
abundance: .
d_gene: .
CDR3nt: TGTGCCAGCAGCGTAACGGGATTCCACACCGGGGAGCTGTTTTTT
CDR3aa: CASSVTGFHTGELFF

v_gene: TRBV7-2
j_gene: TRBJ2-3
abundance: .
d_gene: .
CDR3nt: TGTGCCAGCAGCTTTTCCCTTAGCACAGATACGCAGTATTTT
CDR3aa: CASSFSLSTDTQYF

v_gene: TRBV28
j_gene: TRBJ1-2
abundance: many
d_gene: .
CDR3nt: TGTGCCAGCAGCCGGACTCTTCGTTCGGCGTCCGGTGGCTACACCTTC
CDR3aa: CASSRTLRSASGGYTF

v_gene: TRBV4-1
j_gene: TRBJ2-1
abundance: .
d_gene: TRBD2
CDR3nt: TGCGCCAGCAGCCAAGAGGAACCGACTAGCGGGAGGGCCTCCTTAAACAATGAGCAGTTCTTC
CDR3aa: CASSQEEPTSGRASLNNEQFF

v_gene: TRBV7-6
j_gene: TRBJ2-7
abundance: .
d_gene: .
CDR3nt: TGTGCCAGCAGCTTAGTCGCAGGGAACTACGAGCAGTACTTC
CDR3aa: CASSLVAGNYEQYF

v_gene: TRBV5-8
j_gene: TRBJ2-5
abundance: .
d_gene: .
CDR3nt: TGTGCCAGCATATTCCGTAGAGAGACCCAGTACTTC
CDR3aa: CASIFRRETQYF

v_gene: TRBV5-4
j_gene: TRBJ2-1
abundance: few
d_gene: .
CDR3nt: TGTGCCAGCAGCTTGGCCGGGGTGGGCTACAATGAGCAGTTCTTC
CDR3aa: CASSLAGVGYNEQFF

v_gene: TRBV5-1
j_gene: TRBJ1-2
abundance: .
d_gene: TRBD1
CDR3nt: TGCGCCAGCAGCTTAAGGAACAGGGGCGATGGCTACACCTTC
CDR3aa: CASSLRNRGDGYTF

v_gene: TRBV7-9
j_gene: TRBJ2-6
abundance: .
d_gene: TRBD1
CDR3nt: TGTGCCAGCAGCCCCCGGACAGGGGGCCCCTCTGGGGCCAACGTCCTGACTTTC
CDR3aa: CASSPRTGGPSGANVLTF

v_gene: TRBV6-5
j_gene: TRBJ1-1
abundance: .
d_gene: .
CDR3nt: TGTGCCAGCAGTTACCTTAACACTGAAGCTTTCTTT
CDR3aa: CASSYLNTEAFF

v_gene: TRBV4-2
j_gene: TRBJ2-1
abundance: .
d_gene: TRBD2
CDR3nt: TGTGCCAGCAGCCAAGATGAAGCTCGAGCGGGAGAGCAGTTCTTC
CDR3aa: CASSQDEARAGEQFF

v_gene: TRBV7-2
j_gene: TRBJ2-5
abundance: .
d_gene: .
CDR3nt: TGTGCCACGGATAATAGCGAGACCCAGTACTTC
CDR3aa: CATDNSETQYF

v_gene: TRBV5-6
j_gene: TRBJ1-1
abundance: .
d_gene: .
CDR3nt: TGTGCCAGCAGCTCAGTAGCCAGAATGAACACTGAAGCTTTCTTT
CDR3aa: CASSSVARMNTEAFF

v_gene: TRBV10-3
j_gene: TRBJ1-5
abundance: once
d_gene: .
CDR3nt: TGTGCCATCAGTACAGGAGAACAGCCCCAGCATTTT
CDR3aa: CAISTGEQPQHF

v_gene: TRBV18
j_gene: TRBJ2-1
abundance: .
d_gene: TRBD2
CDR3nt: TGTGCCAGCTCATCAACCCGAGCGGGAGTGAGGAATGAGCAGTTCTTC
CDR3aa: CASSSTRAGVRNEQFF

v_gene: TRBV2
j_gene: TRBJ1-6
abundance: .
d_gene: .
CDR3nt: TGTGCCAGCAGTCACCTCCGCTCGGGGAGCTCCTATAATTCACCCCTCCACTTT
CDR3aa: CASSHLRSGSSYNSPLHF